Below, 26 T cell receptor beta chains from the same sample are listed, as sequenced in a study of blood T cell repertoires in COVID-19. Sequencing was performed with immunoSEQ multiplex PCR; in TCRdb, only in-frame clones are kept and a portion is missing. Here the sample spans 150,000 to 200,000 clones, about 86% being singletons. Sequencing was performed on peripheral blood. The receptors here all came from a man aged 55-75 years with acute or convalescent COVID-19.

CDR3 amino acids: CASSRGGNSNQPQHF. The CDR3 bases are TGTGCCAGCAGCCGAGGGGGCAATAGCAATCAGCCCCAGCATTTT. V is TRBV7-8 and J is TRBJ1-5; 7 positions agree with TRBD1. The germline gives CDR1 SGHVS, CDR2 FQNEAQ. CDR3 size: 15 residues. Losses at the gene ends were 5 bases for V and 0 bases for J; bases not matched to a gene: 4.

V usage is TRBV30 and J usage is TRBJ2-6; 8 bases line up with TRBD2. The V and J ends lost 5 bases and 4 bases, in that order; junction bases with no gene match: 7. Germline CDR1 GTSNPN, CDR2 SVGIG (reference sequence). The CDR3 covers 15 residues. Here the CDR3 DNA reads TGTGCCTGGGTGCCGCGGGAGGCGGGGGCCAACGTCCTGACTTTC. As protein: CAWVPREAGANVLTF.

The chain couples TRBV18 to TRBJ1-2; TRBD1 matches at 7 bases. V shed 2 bases, J shed 8 bases, and the junction held 11 bases outside the gene matches. The CDR3 sequence is 15 residues long. Germline V lookup: CDR1 KGHSH, CDR2 LQKENI. CDR3 in DNA: TGTGCCAGCTCACCATCGACAGGGAACCTATACGGCTACACCTTC. Translating it yields CASSPSTGNLYGYTF.

The chain recombines TRBV5-1 with TRBJ2-5; D might be TRBD1 (6 bases). This CDR3 region has 18 residues. Looked up from germline, CDR1 is SGHRS and CDR2 is YFSETQ. V gave up 1 base and J gave up 0 bases, with 19 bases separating them. The CDR3 region has the DNA TGCGCCAGCAGCTTGAGTGCAGGGGCCCGACTACACCAAGAGACCCAGTACTTC. Its translation: CASSLSAGARLHQETQYF. Using reference TRBV5-1 and TRBJ2-5 for the parts outside the CDR3, the full variable domain is KAGVTQTPRYLIKTRGQQVTLSCSPISGHRSVSWYQQTPGQGLQFLFEYFSETQRNKGNFPGRFSGRQFSNSRSEMNVSTLELGDSALYLCASSLSAGARLHQETQYFGPGTRLLVL.

This chain uses TRBV11-2 with TRBJ2-2; 12 nucleotides align to TRBD2. In germline, CDR1 is SGHAT, CDR2 FQNNGV. After removal of 4 bases from V and 7 bases from J, the junction contained 7 bases not matched to a gene. The CDR3 is 16 amino acids. CDR3 amino acids: CASSSTSGRRGGELFF. CDR3 bases: TGTGCCAGCAGCTCCACTAGCGGGAGGAGGGGCGGGGAGCTGTTTTTT.

The chain recombines TRBV19 with TRBJ1-6; D is perhaps TRBD1 (5 bases). The germline V gene encodes CDR1 LNHDA and CDR2 SQIVND (reference sequence). This CDR3 comprises 14 residues. Between the trimmed V and J ends, which lost 5 bases and 8 bases, there was a span of 13 bases. The CDR3 coding sequence is TGTGCCAGTAGTCCTCGGGCCAGGGATTCACCCCTCCACTTT. Translating it yields CASSPRARDSPLHF.

The chain is built from TRBV10-3 and TRBJ2-7, with D perhaps TRBD2 (5 bases). V gave up 4 bases and J gave up 4 bases, with 8 bases separating them. CDR1 and CDR2 from the germline V gene are ENHRY and SYGVKD. CDR3 length: 12 residues. CDR3 sequence: CAISVGNYEQYF. In nucleotides, the CDR3 is TGTGCCATCAGTGTCGGGAATTACGAGCAGTACTTC.

The genes are TRBV3-1 (or the pseudogene TRBV3-2) and TRBJ2-1; the D is unclear. The V gene's germline CDR1 is LGHDT and CDR2 YNNKEL (reference sequence). The CDR3 consists of 15 residues. Between the trimmed V and J ends, which lost 4 bases and 4 bases, there was a span of 14 bases. Written as DNA, the CDR3 is TGTGCCAGCAGCCCGGGTCTCTTCTTTTACAATGAGCAGTTCTTC. It yields the protein CASSPGLFFYNEQFF.

The chain recombines TRBV5-1 with TRBJ1-5, with 11 bases that match TRBD1. J lost 7 bases, V lost 4 bases, and 13 bases had no gene match. Germline CDR1 is SGHRS and CDR2 is YFSETQ. The CDR3 loop spans 17 amino acids. The CDR3 is CASSPEPGQGGWQPQHF. CDR3 nucleotides: TGCGCCAGCAGCCCAGAGCCGGGACAGGGGGGCTGGCAGCCCCAGCATTTT.

The rearrangement joins TRBV9 to TRBJ2-5; perhaps TRBD2 as D (5 bases). The germline V gene has CDR1 SGDLS and CDR2 YYNGEE. V was pared by 4 bases and J by 5 bases, with 18 bases between. There are 15 residues in the CDR3. The CDR3 coding sequence is TGTGCCAGCAGCCCCGGGGTAGCGTGGGTGGAGACCCAGTACTTC. This sequence encodes CASSPGVAWVETQYF.

CDR3 sequence: CASSKALLEPSSYNSPLHF. CDR3 DNA sequence: TGTGCCAGCAGCAAAGCGCTTTTAGAACCTAGCTCCTATAATTCACCCCTCCACTTT. The chain links TRBV21-1 to TRBJ1-6. TRBV21-1 is an annotated pseudogene. The CDR3 extends over 19 amino acids.

The rearrangement joins TRBV27 to TRBJ2-5; D is perhaps TRBD2 (5 bases). Trimming left V 0 bases short and J 3 bases short, with 11 bases between. This CDR3 has 15 residues. Germline CDR1 and CDR2: MNHEY and SMNVEV (reference sequence). The CDR3 bases are TGTGCCAGCAGTTTATCACCGGGATCCGAAGAGACCCAGTACTTC. Translating it yields CASSLSPGSEETQYF.

The rearrangement links TRBV30 to TRBJ2-1; 10 positions agree with TRBD2. V gave up 4 bases and J gave up 9 bases; unmatched junction bases: 9. This CDR3 is 14 amino acids long. Germline lookup yields CDR1 GTSNPN and CDR2 SVGIG (reference sequence). The CDR3 loop is CAWTSEREGPEQFF. The CDR3 DNA sequence: TGTGCCTGGACCTCCGAGCGGGAGGGGCCTGAGCAGTTCTTC.

To note about this clone: This sample includes further DNA sequences coding for the same CDR3. This sequence joins TRBV10-3 and TRBJ1-1; D unclear. Germline CDR1 and CDR2: ENHRY and SYGVKD. With 8 bases removed from V and 0 bases from J, the gap between germline ends came to 10 bases. This CDR3 contains 13 residues. CDR3 nucleotide sequence: TGTGCCATCCGTCGCGATTTGAACACTGAAGCTTTCTTT. Its protein product is CAIRRDLNTEAFF.

This clone was found a few times. This chain connects TRBV15 to TRBJ1-4, with 7 bases aligning to TRBD1. The CDR3 sequence is 15 residues long. Trimming at V came to 0 bases and at J to 6 bases, leaving 4 bases not matched to a gene. Germline lookup yields CDR1 LNHNV and CDR2 YYDKDF (reference sequence). In nucleotides, the CDR3 is TGTGCCACCAGCAGAGATGGACAGGCGGATGAAAAACTGTTTTTT. Residues: CATSRDGQADEKLFF.

The V call is TRBV11-3, the J call TRBJ2-7; tentative D call: TRBD1 (6 bases). V was clipped by 5 bases and J by 0 bases, with 17 bases between them. This CDR3 contains 16 residues. Germline V gene sequence: CDR1 SGHNT, CDR2 YENEEA. CDR3 DNA: TGTGCCAGCAGCCCGTACAGGGACCTTCACTCCTACGAGCAGTACTTC. Its translation: CASSPYRDLHSYEQYF.

This clone came up a few times. The same CDR3 arises from other DNA sequences in this sample as well. The chain links TRBV5-1 to TRBJ2-1; 8 bases fit TRBD1. The germline V gene has CDR1 SGHRS and CDR2 YFSETQ. Losses at the gene ends were 2 bases for V and 0 bases for J; bases not matched to a gene: 4. The length of the CDR3 is 16 residues. As DNA, the CDR3 is TGCGCCAGCAGCTTCTCCGGGACAGGCTCCTACAATGAGCAGTTCTTC. Its protein product is CASSFSGTGSYNEQFF.

The gene calls are TRBV5-1 and TRBJ2-1; the match to TRBD2 covers 9 bases. From germline, CDR1 is SGHRS and CDR2 YFSETQ. Losses at the gene ends were 1 base for V and 3 bases for J; bases not matched to a gene: 2. This CDR3 has 15 amino acids. The CDR3 protein is CASSLTSGYYNEQFF. In nucleotides, the CDR3 is TGCGCCAGCAGCTTGACTAGCGGGTACTACAATGAGCAGTTCTTC.

This clone has more than one count but fewer than ten. The rearrangement uses TRBV7-2 and TRBJ1-5; 8 nucleotides match TRBD1. The length of the CDR3 is 14 residues. The ends lost 4 bases at V and 6 bases at J; junction bases unmatched: 5. Per the germline V gene, CDR1 is SGHTA and CDR2 is FQGNSA. CDR3 residues: CASSWGQAPQPQHF. Here the CDR3 DNA reads TGTGCCAGCAGCTGGGGACAGGCCCCTCAGCCCCAGCATTTT.

This rearrangement joins TRBV7-2 to TRBJ2-2; 12 bases align to TRBD2. The V gene end was trimmed by 5 bases and the J gene end by 4 bases; junction bases not matched to a gene: 5. Germline V gives CDR1 SGHTA, CDR2 FQGNSA. The CDR3 contains 16 residues. The CDR3 bases are TGTGCCAGCAGCCTGTGGACTAGCGGGGCCACCGGGGAGCTGTTTTTT. Its translation: CASSLWTSGATGELFF.

The V gene is TRBV4-1, the J gene TRBJ1-1; D remains ambiguous. The ends were cut back, 8 bases at V and 4 bases at J, with 17 bases in the middle. The germline CDR1 and CDR2 sequences are MGHRA and YSYEKL. This CDR3 region has 14 residues. The CDR3 region is CASGRDSVGTEAFF. The CDR3 region has the DNA TGCGCCAGCGGACGGGATTCGGTGGGCACTGAAGCTTTCTTT.

The chain links TRBV3-1 (or the pseudogene TRBV3-2) to TRBJ2-1; 8 bases map to TRBD1. Germline lookup yields CDR1 LGHDT and CDR2 YNNKEL (reference sequence). The CDR3 consists of 15 residues. V lost 3 bases and J lost 4; bases outside the gene matches: 5. In DNA form, the CDR3 reads TGTGCCAGCAGCCAGTTAGGACAGGGTTACAATGAGCAGTTCTTC. Translation: CASSQLGQGYNEQFF.

The chain is built from TRBV5-8 and TRBJ1-5; 10 nucleotides match TRBD1. V trimming: 6 bases; J trimming: 4 bases; junction bases outside the gene matches: 7. The CDR3 is 15 amino acids. Germline CDR1 and CDR2: SGHTS and YDEGEE. The CDR3: CASNPRDRGNQPQHF. CDR3 in DNA: TGTGCCAGCAACCCCCGGGACAGGGGAAATCAGCCCCAGCATTTT.

The chain employs TRBV18 and TRBJ2-5, with D maybe TRBD1 (6 bases). This CDR3 region has 16 residues. The germline V and J ends were trimmed by 0 bases and 4 bases, with 15 bases remaining between them. Looked up from germline, CDR1 is KGHSH and CDR2 is LQKENI. The CDR3 nucleotides read TGTGCCAGCTCACCACCATCAAGGGGGAGTTCAGAGACCCAGTACTTC. Protein product: CASSPPSRGSSETQYF. Full variable domain (missing parts from reference TRBV18 and TRBJ2-5): NAGVMQNPRHLVRRRGQEARLRCSPMKGHSHVYWYRQLPEEGLKFMVYLQKENIIDESGMPKERFSAEFPKEGPSILRIQQVVRGDSAAYFCASSPPSRGSSETQYFGPGTRLLVL.

V and J are TRBV19 and TRBJ1-1, with D uncertain. CDR3 length equals 15 residues. Germline CDR1 and CDR2: LNHDA and SQIVND (reference sequence). Deletions cut 1 base from V and 3 bases from J, with 12 bases between. This CDR3 is CASSIGSGRYTEAFF. CDR3 nucleotide sequence: TGTGCCAGTAGTATAGGTTCCGGGAGGTACACTGAAGCTTTCTTT.

V and J are TRBV7-8 and TRBJ2-3, with D tentatively TRBD1 (6 bases). V lost 1 base to trimming and J lost 2 bases, with 10 bases between them. The CDR3 runs to 15 residues. Germline CDR1 and CDR2: SGHVS and FQNEAQ. CDR3 residues: CASSLGQVDTDTQYF. In nucleotides, the CDR3 is TGTGCCAGCAGCTTAGGACAGGTTGACACAGATACGCAGTATTTT. The variable domain in full, completed from reference TRBV7-8 and TRBJ2-3, reads GAGVSQSPRYKVAKRGQDVALRCDPISGHVSLFWYQQALGQGPEFLTYFQNEAQLDKSGLPSDRFFAERPEGSVSTLKIQRTQQEDSAVYLCASSLGQVDTDTQYFGPGTRLTVL.